This entry features one TCR beta chain sequence. The data were taken from a study of blood T cell repertoires in COVID-19. Per germline, CDR1 MGHDK and CDR2 SYGVNS. The V gene lost 5 bases and the J gene lost 0 bases, with 13 bases spanning the gap. The CDR3 consists of 15 residues. Assay: immunoSEQ multiplex PCR; the TCRdb copy retains only in-frame clones and omits some. The sample has around 200,000 clones, around 80% seen once. The clonotype comes from a woman between 65 and 79 years old with COVID-19, enrolled during active disease. The J gene is TRBJ1-1, the V gene TRBV25-1; D uncertain. The sequencing sample was made of peripheral blood. The CDR3 DNA reads TGTGCCAGCAGTAGTCTGGGAGCCTTGAACACTGAAGCTTTCTTT. It is translated as CASSSLGALNTEAFF.